These 15 T cell receptor beta chains were all obtained from the same sample, sequenced in a study of vaccination and CD4 T cells after COVID-19. No antigen is known for these receptors. Sequencing of the DNA from cultured CD4+ T cells was carried out with the Oncomine TCR Beta short-read assay. TCRdb redid the calling of the PCR reads with MiXCR, one entry per CDR3 protein. The sample records 14,000 or so distinct CDR3 sequences, around 60% being singletons. Treatment specified: 10-day PBMC culture with coronavirus spike peptide pools or control peptides (ViraFEST assay). Sequencing used CD4+ T cells from blood, cultured in vitro. All receptors derive from a human donor who had recovered from COVID-19.

This clonotype was observed a few times. The genes are TRBV20-1 and TRBJ2-5; 10 bases line up with TRBD2. The CDR3 spans 16 residues. The junction had 16 bases not matched to a gene; V was cut back by 7 bases and J by 5 bases. CDR1 is DFQATT and CDR2 is SNEGSKA in the germline V gene (reference sequence). This CDR3 is CSVPLTSGMGGETQYF. The CDR3 DNA reads as TGCAGTGTCCCCCTCACTAGCGGGATGGGGGGGGAGACCCAGTACTTC.

The chain uses TRBV20-1 and TRBJ1-1; D is undetermined. Germline V lookup: CDR1 DFQATT, CDR2 SNEGSKA (reference sequence). The CDR3 loop spans 12 amino acids. V lost 4 bases, J lost 10 bases, and 16 bases lay in between. In nucleotides, the CDR3 is TGCAGTGCTACAGCCCCCGCCGAAGGAGCTTTCTTT. Its protein is CSATAPAEGAFF.

The CDR3 sequence: CASSLAGRVNTEAFF. The DNA of the CDR3 is TGTGCCAGCAGTTTAGCGGGGAGGGTGAACACTGAAGCTTTCTTT. This sequence joins TRBV12-3 or TRBV12-4 and TRBJ1-1, with D unclear. Trimming took 0 bases from V and 0 from J, leaving 8 bases between them. The CDR3 runs 15 residues.

The genes are TRBV11-2 and TRBJ2-7, with D possibly matching TRBD2 (6 bases). Per germline, CDR1 SGHAT and CDR2 FQNNGV. The CDR3 spans 13 residues. Between the trimmed V and J ends, which lost 5 bases and 2 bases, there was a span of 10 bases. CDR3 amino acids: CASSGSGPYEQYF. The CDR3 DNA is TGTGCCAGCAGCGGTAGCGGCCCCTACGAGCAGTACTTC.

This chain links TRBV7-2 with TRBJ1-1; D is unresolved. V dropped 4 bases and J dropped 1 base, with 7 bases sitting between them. CDR3 length: 13 residues. Germline assignment: CDR1 SGHTA and CDR2 FQGNSA. The DNA for the CDR3 is TGTGCCAGCAGCTCAAGACAGAACACTGAAGCTTTCTTT. As protein: CASSSRQNTEAFF. Full variable domain (missing parts from reference TRBV7-2 and TRBJ1-1): GAGVSQSPSNKVTEKGKDVELRCDPISGHTALYWYRQSLGQGLEFLIYFQGNSAPDKSGLPSDRFSAERTGGSVSTLTIQRTQQEDSAVYLCASSSRQNTEAFFGQGTRLTVV.

This clonotype was seen more than once but under ten times. The CDR3 spells CASSLPGAGNSPLHF. The CDR3 bases are TGTGCCAGCAGCTTGCCAGGGGCTGGGAATTCACCCCTCCACTTT. The chain combines TRBV7-2 with TRBJ1-6, with D perhaps matching TRBD1 (6 bases). This CDR3 has 15 amino acids. Germline CDR1 SGHTA, CDR2 FQGNSA. V was shortened by 3 bases and J by 7 bases, with 13 bases between the two germline ends.

The chain is built from TRBV7-2 and TRBJ1-1; D gene uncertain. The CDR3 covers 13 residues. CDR1 SGHTA and CDR2 FQGNSA come from the germline V gene. V lost 5 bases and J lost 0, with 7 bases in between. The CDR3 protein is CASSPSLNTEAFF. DNA of the CDR3: TGTGCCAGCAGCCCCTCCTTGAACACTGAAGCTTTCTTT.

J is TRBJ1-1 and V is TRBV27; D possibly corresponds to TRBD1 (5 bases). The CDR3 covers 13 residues. Trimming took off 2 bases at V and 4 bases at J, with 8 bases between the two ends. Germline lookup yields CDR1 MNHEY and CDR2 SMNVEV (reference sequence). The CDR3 spells CASSLQGGTEAFF. Here the CDR3 DNA reads TGTGCCAGCAGTTTACAGGGAGGCACTGAAGCTTTCTTT.

V gene TRBV20-1 combines with J gene TRBJ2-1; a weak D match, TRBD2 (5 bases). The V end was cut by 6 bases, the J end by 0 bases, with 12 bases between. The CDR3 sequence is 14 residues long. Germline V gene sequence: CDR1 DFQATT, CDR2 SNEGSKA (reference sequence). The CDR3: CSADGLPSYNEQFF. As DNA, the CDR3 is TGCAGTGCAGACGGACTCCCCTCCTACAATGAGCAGTTCTTC.

The table lists this clonotype with a few counts. V is TRBV20-1 and J is TRBJ1-2; 7 bases line up with TRBD1. The germline V gene encodes CDR1 DFQATT and CDR2 SNEGSKA (reference sequence). The CDR3 spans 14 residues. After removal of 6 bases from V and 5 bases from J, the junction contained 12 bases not matched to a gene. CDR3 sequence: CSADQSRGQYGYTF. In nucleotides, the CDR3 is TGCAGTGCCGATCAATCCAGGGGACAGTATGGCTACACCTTC.

This chain connects TRBV30 to TRBJ2-1; the match to TRBD2 covers 9 bases. V was pared by 2 bases and J by 7 bases, with 9 bases of the junction left unmatched. Germline CDR1 is GTSNPN and CDR2 is SVGIG (reference sequence). This CDR3 comprises 15 residues. CDR3 DNA sequence: TGTGCCTGGAGTAGGCTAGCGGGGTCTGGTAATGAGCAGTTCTTC. Amino acids: CAWSRLAGSGNEQFF. Full variable domain (missing parts from reference TRBV30 and TRBJ2-1): SQTIHQWPATLVQPVGSPLSLECTVEGTSNPNLYWYRQAAGRGLQLLFYSVGIGQISSEVPQNLSASRPQDRQFILSSKKLLLSDSGFYLCAWSRLAGSGNEQFFGPGTRLTVL.

The table lists this clonotype with a count of one. The V gene is TRBV7-2, the J gene TRBJ1-1; tentatively, D is TRBD1 (5 bases). The CDR3 totals 14 residues. V lost 0 bases and J 4 bases, leaving 9 bases between the germline ends. Germline lookup yields CDR1 SGHTA and CDR2 FQGNSA. The CDR3 here is CASSLASGTTEAFF. CDR3 bases: TGTGCCAGCAGCTTAGCGTCTGGGACCACTGAAGCTTTCTTT.

This chain connects TRBV20-1 to TRBJ2-7; the D is unclear. CDR3 length equals 11 residues. Germline loops: CDR1 DFQATT, CDR2 SNEGSKA (reference sequence). Trimming stripped 3 bases from V and 6 bases from J, with 9 bases between. This CDR3 reads CSASSGVEQYF. The CDR3, as DNA: TGCAGTGCTAGTTCAGGAGTCGAGCAGTACTTC.

J is TRBJ1-1 and V is TRBV20-1; D might be TRBD1 (5 bases). This CDR3 has 14 amino acids. Looked up from germline, CDR1 is DFQATT and CDR2 is SNEGSKA (reference sequence). V was pared by 4 bases and J by 1 base, with 13 bases between. CDR3 coding DNA: TGCAGTGCTACTCGGGGGGGTCGGAACACTGAAGCTTTCTTT. Its protein is CSATRGGRNTEAFF.

The V and J genes are TRBV28 and TRBJ2-6; 8 nucleotides match TRBD2. This CDR3 spans 17 amino acids. With 4 bases clipped from V and 2 bases from J, the junction kept 7 bases outside the gene matches. Germline CDR1 is MDHEN and CDR2 is SYDVKM. For the CDR3, the DNA is TGTGCCAGCAGTTCAGTCTCGGGGGGGACTGGGGCCAACGTCCTGACTTTC. Residues: CASSSVSGGTGANVLTF.